Listed here is a single T cell receptor beta chain. The data are from a study of control samples from healthy donors and cancer patients. Germline V lookup: CDR1 LNHDA, CDR2 SQIVND (reference sequence). This CDR3 spans 12 amino acids. Between the trimmed V and J ends, which lost 2 bases and 7 bases, there was a span of 8 bases. TCRdb keeps only in-frame clones here, not all; method: immunoSEQ multiplex PCR. The sample carries roughly 190,000 clones, roughly nine tenths recorded once. The chain joins TRBV19 to TRBJ1-2; no definite D call. Sequencing was performed on blood. The source is a man aged 25-45 years in good health. The DNA of the CDR3 is TGTGCCAGTAGTATATCCGACCGTGGCTACACCTTC. This translates into CASSISDRGYTF.